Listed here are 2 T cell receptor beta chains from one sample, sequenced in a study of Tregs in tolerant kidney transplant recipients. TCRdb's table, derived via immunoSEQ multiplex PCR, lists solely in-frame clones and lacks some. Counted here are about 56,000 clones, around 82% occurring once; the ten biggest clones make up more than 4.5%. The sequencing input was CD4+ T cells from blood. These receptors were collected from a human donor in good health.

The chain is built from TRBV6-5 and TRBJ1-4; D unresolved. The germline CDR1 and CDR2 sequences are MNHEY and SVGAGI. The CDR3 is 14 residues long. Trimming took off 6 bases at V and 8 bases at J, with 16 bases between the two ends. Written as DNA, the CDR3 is TGTGCCAGCAGCGAGGGTGTTTTCCGGGAAAAACTGTTTTTT. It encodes CASSEGVFREKLFF.

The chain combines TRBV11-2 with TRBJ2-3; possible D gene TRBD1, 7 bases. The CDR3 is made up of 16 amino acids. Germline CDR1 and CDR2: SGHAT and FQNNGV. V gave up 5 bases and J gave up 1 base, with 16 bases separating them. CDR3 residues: CASSQKGGGGTDTQYF. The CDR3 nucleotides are TGTGCCAGCAGCCAAAAAGGGGGCGGGGGCACAGATACGCAGTATTTT.